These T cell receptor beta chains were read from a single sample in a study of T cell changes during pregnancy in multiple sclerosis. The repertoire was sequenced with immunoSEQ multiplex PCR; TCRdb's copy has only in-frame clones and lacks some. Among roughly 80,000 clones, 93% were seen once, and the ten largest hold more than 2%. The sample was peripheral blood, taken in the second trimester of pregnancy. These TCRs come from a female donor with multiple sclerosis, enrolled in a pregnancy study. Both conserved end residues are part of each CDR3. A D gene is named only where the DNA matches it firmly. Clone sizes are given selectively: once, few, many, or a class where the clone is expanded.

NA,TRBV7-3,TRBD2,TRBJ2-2,CASSSRTSGSGELFF,TGTGCCAGCAGCTCCCGTACTAGCGGTAGCGGGGAGCTGTTTTTT
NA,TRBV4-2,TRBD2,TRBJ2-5,CASSRGATSGEETQYF,TGTGCCAGCAGCAGGGGGGCAACTAGCGGGGAAGAGACCCAGTACTTC
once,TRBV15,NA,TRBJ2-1,CATSREGTDTEWNEQFF,TGTGCCACCAGCAGAGAGGGGACTGACACGGAGTGGAATGAGCAGTTCTTC
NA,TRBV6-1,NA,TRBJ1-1,CASSFQGAFF,TGTGCCAGCAGTTTCCAGGGGGCTTTCTTT
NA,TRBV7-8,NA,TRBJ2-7,CASSLLAAYEQYF,TGTGCCAGCAGCTTATTGGCGGCTTACGAGCAGTACTTC
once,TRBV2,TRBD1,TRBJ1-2,CASTGQGILNYGYTF,TGTGCCAGCACCGGACAGGGGATTCTTAACTATGGCTACACCTTC
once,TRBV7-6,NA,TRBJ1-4,CASSLEPGMSEKLFF,TGTGCCAGCAGCTTAGAGCCGGGGATGAGTGAAAAACTGTTTTTT
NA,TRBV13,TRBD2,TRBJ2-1,CASGGGVGEQFF,TGTGCCTCTGGCGGGGGAGTTGGTGAGCAGTTCTTC
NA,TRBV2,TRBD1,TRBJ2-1,CASSERTGGVYEQFF,TGTGCCAGCAGTGAAAGGACAGGGGGCGTCTATGAGCAGTTCTTC
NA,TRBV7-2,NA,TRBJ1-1,CASSLVQELYTEAFF,TGTGCCAGCAGCTTAGTACAGGAATTATATACTGAAGCTTTCTTT
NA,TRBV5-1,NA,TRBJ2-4,CASSLELGENIQYF,TGCGCCAGCAGCTTGGAGTTGGGCGAAAACATTCAGTACTTC
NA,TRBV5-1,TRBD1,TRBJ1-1,CASSSTGFSEAFF,TGCGCCAGCAGTTCGACAGGGTTCTCTGAAGCTTTCTTT
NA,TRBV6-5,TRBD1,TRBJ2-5,CAAGTGETQYF,TGTGCCGCGGGGACAGGAGAGACCCAGTACTTC
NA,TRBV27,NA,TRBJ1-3,CASILGYPGFGNTIYF,NA
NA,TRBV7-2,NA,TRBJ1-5,CASSFYSNSNQPQHF,TGTGCCAGCAGCTTCTACAGTAATAGCAATCAGCCCCAGCATTTT